Sequencing of this T cell receptor (beta chain) was carried out in a study of blood T cell repertoires in COVID-19. This clone was counted only a few times. Measured with immunoSEQ multiplex PCR; TCRdb has only the in-frame clones, and not every one. The sample includes some 250,000 clones, approximately 86% of them seen just once. The CDR3 contains 16 residues. V lost 0 bases, J lost 1 base, and 7 bases stayed unmatched. Germline V gives CDR1 SGHRS, CDR2 YFSETQ. Material: PBMCs or T cells enriched from blood (not recorded which). This chain links TRBV5-1 with TRBJ2-7; 7 bases fit TRBD2. The clonotype originates from a middle-aged woman with acute COVID-19. CDR3 nucleotide sequence: TGCGCCAGCAGCTTGGGGCGGGCTAGCGGATCCTACGAGCAGTACTTC. Protein product: CASSLGRASGSYEQYF.